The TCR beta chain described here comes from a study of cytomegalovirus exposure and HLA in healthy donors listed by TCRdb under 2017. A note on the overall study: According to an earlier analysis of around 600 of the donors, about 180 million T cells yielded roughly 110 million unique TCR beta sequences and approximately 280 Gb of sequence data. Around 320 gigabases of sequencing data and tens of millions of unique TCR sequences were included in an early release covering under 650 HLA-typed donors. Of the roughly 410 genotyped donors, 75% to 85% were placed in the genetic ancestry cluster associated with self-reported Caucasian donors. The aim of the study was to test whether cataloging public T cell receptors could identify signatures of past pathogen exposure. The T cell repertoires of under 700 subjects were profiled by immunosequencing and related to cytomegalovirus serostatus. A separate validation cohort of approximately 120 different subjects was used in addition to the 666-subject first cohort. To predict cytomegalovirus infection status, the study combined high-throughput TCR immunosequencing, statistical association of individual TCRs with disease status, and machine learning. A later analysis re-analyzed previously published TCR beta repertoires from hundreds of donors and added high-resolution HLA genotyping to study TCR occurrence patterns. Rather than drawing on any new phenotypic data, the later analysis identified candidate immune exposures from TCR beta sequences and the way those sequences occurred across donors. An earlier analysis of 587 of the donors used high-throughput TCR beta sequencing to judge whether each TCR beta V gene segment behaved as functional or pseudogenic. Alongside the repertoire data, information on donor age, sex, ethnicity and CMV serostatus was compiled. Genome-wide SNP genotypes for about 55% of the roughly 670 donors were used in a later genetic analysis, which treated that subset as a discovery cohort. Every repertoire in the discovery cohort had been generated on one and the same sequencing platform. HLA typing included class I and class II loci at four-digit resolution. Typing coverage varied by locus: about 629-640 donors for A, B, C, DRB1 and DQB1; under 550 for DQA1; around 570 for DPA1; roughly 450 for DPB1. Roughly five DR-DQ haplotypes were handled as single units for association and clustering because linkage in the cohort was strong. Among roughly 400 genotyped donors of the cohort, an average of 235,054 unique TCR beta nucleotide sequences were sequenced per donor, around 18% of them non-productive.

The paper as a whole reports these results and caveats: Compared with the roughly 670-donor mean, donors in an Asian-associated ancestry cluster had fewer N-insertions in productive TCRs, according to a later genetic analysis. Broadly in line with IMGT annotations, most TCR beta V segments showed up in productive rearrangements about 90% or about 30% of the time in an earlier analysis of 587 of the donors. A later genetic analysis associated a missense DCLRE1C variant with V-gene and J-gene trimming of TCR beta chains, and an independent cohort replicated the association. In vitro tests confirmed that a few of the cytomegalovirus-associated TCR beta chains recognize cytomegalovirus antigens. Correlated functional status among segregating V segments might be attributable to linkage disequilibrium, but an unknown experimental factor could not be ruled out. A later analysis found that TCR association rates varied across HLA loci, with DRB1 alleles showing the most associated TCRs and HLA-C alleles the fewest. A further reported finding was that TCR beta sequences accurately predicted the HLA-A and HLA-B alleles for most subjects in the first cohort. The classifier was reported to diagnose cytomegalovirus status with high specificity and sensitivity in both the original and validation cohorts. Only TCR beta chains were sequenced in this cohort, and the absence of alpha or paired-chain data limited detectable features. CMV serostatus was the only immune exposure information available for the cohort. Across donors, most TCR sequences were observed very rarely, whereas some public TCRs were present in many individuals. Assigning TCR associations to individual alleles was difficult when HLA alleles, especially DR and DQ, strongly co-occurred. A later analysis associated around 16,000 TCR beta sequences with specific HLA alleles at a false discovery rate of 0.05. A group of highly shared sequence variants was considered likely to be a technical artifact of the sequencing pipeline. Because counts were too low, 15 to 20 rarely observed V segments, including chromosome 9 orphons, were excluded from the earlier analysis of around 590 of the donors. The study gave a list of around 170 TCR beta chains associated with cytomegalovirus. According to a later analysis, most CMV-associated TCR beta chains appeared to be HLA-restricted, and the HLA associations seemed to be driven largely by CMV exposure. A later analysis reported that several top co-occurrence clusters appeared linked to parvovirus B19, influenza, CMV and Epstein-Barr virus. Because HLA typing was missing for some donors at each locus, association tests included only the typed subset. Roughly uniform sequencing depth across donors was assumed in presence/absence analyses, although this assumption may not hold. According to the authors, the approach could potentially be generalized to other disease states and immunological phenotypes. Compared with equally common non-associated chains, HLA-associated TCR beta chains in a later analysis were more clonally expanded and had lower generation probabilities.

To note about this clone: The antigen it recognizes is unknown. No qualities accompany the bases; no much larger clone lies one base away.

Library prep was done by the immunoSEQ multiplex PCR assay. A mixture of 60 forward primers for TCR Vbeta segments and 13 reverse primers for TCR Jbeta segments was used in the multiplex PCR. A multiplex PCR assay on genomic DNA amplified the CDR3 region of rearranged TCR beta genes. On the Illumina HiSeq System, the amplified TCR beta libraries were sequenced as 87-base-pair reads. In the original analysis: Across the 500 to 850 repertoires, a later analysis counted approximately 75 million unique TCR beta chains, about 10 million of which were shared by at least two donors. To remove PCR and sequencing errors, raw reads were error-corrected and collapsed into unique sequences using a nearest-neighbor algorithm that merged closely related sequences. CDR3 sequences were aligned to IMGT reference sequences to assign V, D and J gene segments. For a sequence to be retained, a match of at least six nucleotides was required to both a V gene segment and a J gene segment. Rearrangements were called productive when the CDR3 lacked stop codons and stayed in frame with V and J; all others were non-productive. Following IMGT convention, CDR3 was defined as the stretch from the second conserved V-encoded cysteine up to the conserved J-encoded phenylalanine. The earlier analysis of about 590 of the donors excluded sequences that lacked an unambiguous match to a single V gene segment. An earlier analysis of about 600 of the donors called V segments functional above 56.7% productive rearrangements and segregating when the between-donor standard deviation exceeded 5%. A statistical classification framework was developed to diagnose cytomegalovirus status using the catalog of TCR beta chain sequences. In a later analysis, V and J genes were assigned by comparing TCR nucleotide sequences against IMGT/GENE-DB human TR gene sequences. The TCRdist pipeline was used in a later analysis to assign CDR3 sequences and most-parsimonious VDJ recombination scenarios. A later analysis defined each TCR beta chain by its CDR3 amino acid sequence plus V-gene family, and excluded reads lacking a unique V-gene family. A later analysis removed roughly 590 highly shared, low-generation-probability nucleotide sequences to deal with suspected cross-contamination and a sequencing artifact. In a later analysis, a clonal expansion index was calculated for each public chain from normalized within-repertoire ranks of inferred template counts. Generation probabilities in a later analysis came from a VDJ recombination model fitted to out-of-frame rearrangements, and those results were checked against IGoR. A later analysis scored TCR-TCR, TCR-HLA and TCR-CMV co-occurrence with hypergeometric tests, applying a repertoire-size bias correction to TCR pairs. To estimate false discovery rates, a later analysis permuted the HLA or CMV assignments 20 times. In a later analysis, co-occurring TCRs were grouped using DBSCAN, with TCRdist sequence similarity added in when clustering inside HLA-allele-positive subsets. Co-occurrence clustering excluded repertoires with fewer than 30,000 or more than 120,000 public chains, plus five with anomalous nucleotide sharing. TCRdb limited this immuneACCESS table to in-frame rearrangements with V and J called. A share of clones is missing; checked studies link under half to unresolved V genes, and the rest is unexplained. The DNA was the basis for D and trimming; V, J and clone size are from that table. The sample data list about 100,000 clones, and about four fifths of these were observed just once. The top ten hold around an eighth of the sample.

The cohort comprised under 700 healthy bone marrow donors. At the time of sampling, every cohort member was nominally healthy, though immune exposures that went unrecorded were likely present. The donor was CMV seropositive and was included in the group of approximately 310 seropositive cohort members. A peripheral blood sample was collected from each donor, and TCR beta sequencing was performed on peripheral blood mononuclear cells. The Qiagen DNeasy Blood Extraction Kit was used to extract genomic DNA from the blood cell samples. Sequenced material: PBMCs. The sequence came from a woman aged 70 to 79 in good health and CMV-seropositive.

The CDR3 is CASSLTGGTQYF. The DNA reads TGTGCCAGCAGCTTAACGGGAGGGACCCAGTACTTC. This sequence uses TRBV7-3 and TRBJ2-5; a weak D assignment points to TRBD2 (6 bases agree). Based on the germline V gene, the CDR1 and CDR2 sequences are SGHTA and FQGTGA. The CDR3 starts with the cysteine, ends with the phenylalanine, and has 12 residues. Solely the CDR3 DNA is kept, with 36 bases framed from the first base. Trimming at the junction amounts to 0 bases on V and 7 bases on J, and the germline ends lie 6 bases apart.